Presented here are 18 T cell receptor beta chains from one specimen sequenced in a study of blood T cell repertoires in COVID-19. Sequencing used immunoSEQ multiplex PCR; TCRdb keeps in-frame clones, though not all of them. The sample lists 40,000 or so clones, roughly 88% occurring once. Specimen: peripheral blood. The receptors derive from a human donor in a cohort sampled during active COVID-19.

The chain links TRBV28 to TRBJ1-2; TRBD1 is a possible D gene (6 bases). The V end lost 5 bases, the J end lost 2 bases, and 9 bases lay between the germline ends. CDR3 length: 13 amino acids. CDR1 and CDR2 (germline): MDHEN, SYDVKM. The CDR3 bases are TGTGCCAGCAGTCGGACAGCGAACTATGGCTACACCTTC. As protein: CASSRTANYGYTF.

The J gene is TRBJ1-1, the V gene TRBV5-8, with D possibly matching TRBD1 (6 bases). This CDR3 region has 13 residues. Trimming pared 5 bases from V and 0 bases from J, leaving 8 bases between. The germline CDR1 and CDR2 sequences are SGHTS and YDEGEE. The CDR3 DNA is TGTGCCAGCAGTGGACAGCTGAACACTGAAGCTTTCTTT. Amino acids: CASSGQLNTEAFF.

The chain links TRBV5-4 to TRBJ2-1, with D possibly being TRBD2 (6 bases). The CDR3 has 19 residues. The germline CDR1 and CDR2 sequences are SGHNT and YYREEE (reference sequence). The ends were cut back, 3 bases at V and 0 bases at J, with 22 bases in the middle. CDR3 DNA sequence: TGTGCCAGCAGCTCCCCCGGGGGTCCCCCGTTTAGCTCCTACAATGAGCAGTTCTTC. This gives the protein CASSSPGGPPFSSYNEQFF. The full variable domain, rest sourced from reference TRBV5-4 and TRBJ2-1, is ETGVTQSPTHLIKTRGQQVTLRCSSQSGHNTVSWYQQALGQGPQFIFQYYREEENGRGNFPPRFSGLQFPNYSSELNVNALELDDSALYLCASSSPGGPPFSSYNEQFFGPGTRLTVL.

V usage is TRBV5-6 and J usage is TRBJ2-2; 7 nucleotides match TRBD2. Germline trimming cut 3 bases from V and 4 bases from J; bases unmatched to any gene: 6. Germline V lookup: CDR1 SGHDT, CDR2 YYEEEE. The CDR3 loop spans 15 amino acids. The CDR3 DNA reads TGTGCCAGCAGCTGGGGAGGGGCGATCACCGGGGAGCTGTTTTTT. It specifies CASSWGGAITGELFF.

The CDR3 bases are TGTGCCAGCAGTTTAAACAGGGGAGGCGATGAGCAGTTCTTC. Its protein is CASSLNRGGDEQFF. The chain combines TRBV28 with TRBJ2-1; perhaps TRBD1 as D (7 bases). CDR3 length: 14 amino acids. Trimming stripped 2 bases from V and 8 bases from J, with 13 bases between. CDR1 is MDHEN and CDR2 is SYDVKM in the germline V gene.

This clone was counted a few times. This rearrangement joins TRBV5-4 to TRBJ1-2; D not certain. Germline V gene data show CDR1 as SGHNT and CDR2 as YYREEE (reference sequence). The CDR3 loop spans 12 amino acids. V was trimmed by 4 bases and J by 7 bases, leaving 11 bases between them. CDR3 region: CASSPELSGYTF. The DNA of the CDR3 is TGTGCCAGCAGCCCCGAATTGAGTGGCTACACCTTC.

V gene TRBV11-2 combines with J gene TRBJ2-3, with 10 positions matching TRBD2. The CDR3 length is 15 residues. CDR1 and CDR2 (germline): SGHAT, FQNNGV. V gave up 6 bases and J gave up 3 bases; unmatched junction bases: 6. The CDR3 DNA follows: TGTGCCAGCAGTTTCAGCGGGGGGGCAACAGATACGCAGTATTTT. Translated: CASSFSGGATDTQYF.

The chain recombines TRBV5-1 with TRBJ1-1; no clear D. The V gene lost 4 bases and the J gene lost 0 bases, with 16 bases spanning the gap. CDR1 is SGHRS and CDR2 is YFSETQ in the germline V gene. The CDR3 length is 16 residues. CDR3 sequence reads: CASSPTSTGMNTEAFF. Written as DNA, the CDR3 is TGCGCCAGCAGCCCAACCAGTACGGGGATGAACACTGAAGCTTTCTTT. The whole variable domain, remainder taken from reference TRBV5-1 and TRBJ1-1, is KAGVTQTPRYLIKTRGQQVTLSCSPISGHRSVSWYQQTPGQGLQFLFEYFSETQRNKGNFPGRFSGRQFSNSRSEMNVSTLELGDSALYLCASSPTSTGMNTEAFFGQGTRLTVV.

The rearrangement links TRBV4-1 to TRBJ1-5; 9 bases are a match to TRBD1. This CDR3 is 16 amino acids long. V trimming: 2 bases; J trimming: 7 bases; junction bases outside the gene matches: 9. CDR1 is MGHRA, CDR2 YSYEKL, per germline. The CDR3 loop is CASSQQENRGPQPQHF. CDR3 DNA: TGCGCCAGCAGCCAACAGGAAAACAGGGGGCCGCAGCCCCAGCATTTT.

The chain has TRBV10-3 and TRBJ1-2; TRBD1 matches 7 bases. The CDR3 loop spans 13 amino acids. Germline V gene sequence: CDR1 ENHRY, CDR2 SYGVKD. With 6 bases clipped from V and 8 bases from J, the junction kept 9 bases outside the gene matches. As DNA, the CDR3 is TGTGCCATCAGCCCGGGACAGAATAGGGGCTACACCTTC. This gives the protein CAISPGQNRGYTF.

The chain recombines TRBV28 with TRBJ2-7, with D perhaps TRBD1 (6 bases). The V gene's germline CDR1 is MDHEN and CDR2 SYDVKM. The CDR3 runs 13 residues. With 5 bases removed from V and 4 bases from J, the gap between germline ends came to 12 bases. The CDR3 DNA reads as TGTGCCAGCAGTCCCACTCAGGGGTACGAGCAGTACTTC. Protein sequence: CASSPTQGYEQYF.

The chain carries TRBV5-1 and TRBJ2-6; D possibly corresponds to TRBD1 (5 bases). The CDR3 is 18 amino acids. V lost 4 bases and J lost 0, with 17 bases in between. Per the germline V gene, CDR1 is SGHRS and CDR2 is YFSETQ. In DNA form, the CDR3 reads TGCGCCAGCAGCCCCCAGGGCACACTGGGCTCTGGGGCCAACGTCCTGACTTTC. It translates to CASSPQGTLGSGANVLTF.

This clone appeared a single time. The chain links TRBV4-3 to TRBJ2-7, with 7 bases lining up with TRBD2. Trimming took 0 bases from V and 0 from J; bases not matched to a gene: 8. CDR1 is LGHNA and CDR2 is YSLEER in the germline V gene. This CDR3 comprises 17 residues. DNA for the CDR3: TGCGCCAGCAGCCAAGAAGGAAGCGGGGCCCCCTCCTACGAGCAGTACTTC. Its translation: CASSQEGSGAPSYEQYF.

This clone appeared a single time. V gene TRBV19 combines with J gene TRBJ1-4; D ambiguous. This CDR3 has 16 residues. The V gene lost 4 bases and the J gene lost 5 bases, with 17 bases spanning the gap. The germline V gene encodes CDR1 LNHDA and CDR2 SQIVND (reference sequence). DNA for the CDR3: TGTGCCAGTAGTAATCCCAGTCCTCGAATGAATGAAAAACTGTTTTTT. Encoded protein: CASSNPSPRMNEKLFF.

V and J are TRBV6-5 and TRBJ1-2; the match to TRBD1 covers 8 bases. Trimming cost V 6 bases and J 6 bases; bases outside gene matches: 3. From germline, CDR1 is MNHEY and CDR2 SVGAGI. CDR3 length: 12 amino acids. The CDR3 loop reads CASSTGGDGYTF. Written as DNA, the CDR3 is TGTGCCAGCAGCACAGGGGGGGATGGCTACACCTTC.

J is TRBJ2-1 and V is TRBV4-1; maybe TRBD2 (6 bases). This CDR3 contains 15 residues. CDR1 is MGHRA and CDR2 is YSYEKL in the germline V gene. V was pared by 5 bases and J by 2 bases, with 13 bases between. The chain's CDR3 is CASSVAGLPYNEQFF. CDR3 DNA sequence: TGCGCCAGCAGCGTGGCGGGGCTTCCCTACAATGAGCAGTTCTTC.

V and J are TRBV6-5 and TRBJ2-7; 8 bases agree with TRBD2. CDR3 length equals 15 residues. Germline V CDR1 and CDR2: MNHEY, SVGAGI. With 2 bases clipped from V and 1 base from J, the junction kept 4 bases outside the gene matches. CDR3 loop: CASSYAASGSYEQYF. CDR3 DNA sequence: TGTGCCAGCAGTTACGCGGCTAGCGGGTCCTACGAGCAGTACTTC.

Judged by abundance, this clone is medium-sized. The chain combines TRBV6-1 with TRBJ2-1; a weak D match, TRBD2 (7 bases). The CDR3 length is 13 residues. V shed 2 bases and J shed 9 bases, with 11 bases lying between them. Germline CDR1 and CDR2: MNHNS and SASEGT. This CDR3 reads CASSETGRGEQFF. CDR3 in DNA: TGTGCCAGCAGTGAAACAGGGAGGGGTGAGCAGTTCTTC.